This T cell receptor (beta chain) is from a study of shared clonotypes between healthy human individuals. This clone appeared once. Data came from immunoSEQ multiplex PCR; TCRdb stores just in-frame clones and leaves some out. The table has 2 million to 2.5 million clones, about 92% seen once. Naivety among CD8 cells was defined by CD45RO negativity and positive CCR7 selection, thereby excluding terminally differentiated effector memory CD45RA+ cells. The study drew all its donors from Caucasian adults living in Nashville, Tennessee. The V and J ends lost 6 bases and 0 bases respectively, with 12 bases between them. CDR1 is SNHLY, CDR2 FYNNEI, per germline. CDR3 length: 15 residues.

The rearrangement uses TRBV2 and TRBJ2-1, with D perhaps given as TRBD1 or TRBD2 (5 bases each). The receptor was isolated from a young man in good health. Some clones in this sample may be carry-over from other donors' samples. Specimen: naive CD8+ T cells from PBMCs. The CDR3 protein is CASSPPGSSYNEQFF. CDR3 sequence (DNA): TGTGCCAGCAGCCCACCAGGGAGCTCCTACAATGAGCAGTTCTTC.